These 4 T cell receptor beta chains came from one sample sequenced in a study of shared clonotypes between healthy human individuals. Sequencing used immunoSEQ multiplex PCR; TCRdb keeps in-frame clones, though not all of them. There are about a million clones in the sample; about 80% occur only once, and around 1.5% lies in the top ten. The sample comprised memory CD4+ T cells sorted from blood. Documented subset: CD45RA-negative fraction. These receptors all stem from a young man in good health.

This clone came up a few times. The rearrangement uses TRBV4-2 and TRBJ2-3; TRBD2 matches 11 bases. Per germline, CDR1 LGHNA and CDR2 YNFKEQ. V dropped 5 bases and J dropped 5; count of bases not matched to a gene: 9. The CDR3 is 16 residues long. The CDR3 sequence: CASSRNSGGAIDTQYF. The CDR3 DNA follows: TGTGCCAGCAGCAGAAATAGCGGGGGGGCCATAGATACGCAGTATTTT.

The rearrangement joins TRBV19 to TRBJ2-5; a possible D gene is TRBD1 (5 bases). The germline CDR1 and CDR2 sequences are LNHDA and SQIVND (reference sequence). V was trimmed by 3 bases and J by 5 bases, leaving 10 bases between them. The CDR3 spans 13 residues. CDR3 residues: CASSMGPLETQYF. DNA of the CDR3: TGTGCCAGTAGTATGGGGCCGCTCGAGACCCAGTACTTC.

J is TRBJ2-5 and V is TRBV5-1; TRBD1 matches at 8 bases. Germline V gives CDR1 SGHRS, CDR2 YFSETQ. Trimming cost V 7 bases and J 5 bases; bases outside gene matches: 10. CDR3 length: 14 amino acids. CDR3 in amino acids: CASGHGQGGETQYF. The CDR3 region has the DNA TGCGCCAGCGGTCATGGACAGGGTGGCGAGACCCAGTACTTC.

There are a few counts of this clone. The rearrangement joins TRBV5-1 to TRBJ2-1; D is uncertain. The CDR3 totals 13 residues. Germline V gives CDR1 SGHRS, CDR2 YFSETQ. Trimming left V 4 bases short and J 7 bases short, with 12 bases between. The CDR3 is CASSLTNTNEQFF. The CDR3 region has the DNA TGCGCCAGCAGCCTGACCAATACGAATGAGCAGTTCTTC.